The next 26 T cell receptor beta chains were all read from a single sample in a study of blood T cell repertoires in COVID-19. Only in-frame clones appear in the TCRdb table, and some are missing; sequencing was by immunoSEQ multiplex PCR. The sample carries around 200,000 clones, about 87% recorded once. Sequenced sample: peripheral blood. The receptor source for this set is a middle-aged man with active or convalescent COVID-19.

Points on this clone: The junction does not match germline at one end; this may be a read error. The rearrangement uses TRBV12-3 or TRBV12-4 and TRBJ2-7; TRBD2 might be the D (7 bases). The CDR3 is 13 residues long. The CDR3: CASRGGLYYAQYF. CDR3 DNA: TGTGCCAGCAGGGGGGGGCTTTACTACGCGCAGTACTTC.

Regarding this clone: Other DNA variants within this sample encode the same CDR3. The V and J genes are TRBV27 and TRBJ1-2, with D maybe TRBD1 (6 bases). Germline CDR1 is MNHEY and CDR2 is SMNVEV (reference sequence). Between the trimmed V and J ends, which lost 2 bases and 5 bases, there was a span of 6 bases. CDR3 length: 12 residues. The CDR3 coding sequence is TGTGCCAGCAGTTTACAGGGGTATGGCTACACCTTC. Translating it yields CASSLQGYGYTF.

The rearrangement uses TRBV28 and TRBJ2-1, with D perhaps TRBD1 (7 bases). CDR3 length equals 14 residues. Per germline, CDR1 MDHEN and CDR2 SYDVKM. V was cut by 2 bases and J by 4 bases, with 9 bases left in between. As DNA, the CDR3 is TGTGCCAGCAGTTTAGCGGGACAGTACAATGAGCAGTTCTTC. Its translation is CASSLAGQYNEQFF.

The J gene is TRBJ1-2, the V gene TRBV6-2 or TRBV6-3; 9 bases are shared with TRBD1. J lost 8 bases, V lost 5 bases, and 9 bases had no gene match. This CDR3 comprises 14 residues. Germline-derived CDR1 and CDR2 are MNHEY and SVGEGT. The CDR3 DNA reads TGTGCCAGCAGTACGCCGGGACAGGGAGGGGGCTACACCTTC. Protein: CASSTPGQGGGYTF.

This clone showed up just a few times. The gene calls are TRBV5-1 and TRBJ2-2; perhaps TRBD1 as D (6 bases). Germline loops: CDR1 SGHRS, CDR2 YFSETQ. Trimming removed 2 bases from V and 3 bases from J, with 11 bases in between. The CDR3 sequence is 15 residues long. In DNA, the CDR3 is TGCGCCAGCAGCTTAGACAGGCCAGACACCGGGGAGCTGTTTTTT. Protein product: CASSLDRPDTGELFF.

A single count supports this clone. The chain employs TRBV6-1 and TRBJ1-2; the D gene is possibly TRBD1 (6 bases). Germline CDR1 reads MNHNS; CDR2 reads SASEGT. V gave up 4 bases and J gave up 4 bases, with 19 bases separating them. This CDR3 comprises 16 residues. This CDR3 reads CASSVGQMDSFYGYTF. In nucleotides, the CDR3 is TGTGCCAGCAGTGTGGGCCAGATGGACAGCTTCTATGGCTACACCTTC.

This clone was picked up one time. CDR3 loop: CASSVSQGQGYGYTF. The CDR3 nucleotides are TGTGCCAGCAGCGTGTCCCAGGGACAGGGTTATGGCTACACCTTC. This chain uses TRBV9 with TRBJ1-2, with 9 bases aligning to TRBD1. Unmatched junction bases numbered 7, after V lost 2 bases and J lost 5 bases. This CDR3 has 15 amino acids. In germline, CDR1 is SGDLS, CDR2 YYNGEE.

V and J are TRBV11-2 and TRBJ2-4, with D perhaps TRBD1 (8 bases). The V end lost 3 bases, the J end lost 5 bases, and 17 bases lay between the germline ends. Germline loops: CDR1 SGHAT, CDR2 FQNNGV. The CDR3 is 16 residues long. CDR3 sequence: CASSFPQGAGENIQYF. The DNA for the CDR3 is TGTGCCAGCAGCTTTCCTCAGGGGGCGGGGGAAAACATTCAGTACTTC.

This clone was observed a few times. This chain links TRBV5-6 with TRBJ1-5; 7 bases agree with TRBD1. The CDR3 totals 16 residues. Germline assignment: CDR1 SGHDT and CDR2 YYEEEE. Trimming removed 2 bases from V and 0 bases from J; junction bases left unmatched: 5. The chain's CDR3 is CASSFQGGYSNQPQHF. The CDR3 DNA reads TGTGCCAGCAGCTTTCAGGGGGGTTATAGCAATCAGCCCCAGCATTTT.

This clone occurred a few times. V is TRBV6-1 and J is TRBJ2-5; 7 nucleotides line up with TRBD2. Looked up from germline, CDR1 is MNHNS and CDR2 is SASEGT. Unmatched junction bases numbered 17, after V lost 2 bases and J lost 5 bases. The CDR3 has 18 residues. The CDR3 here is CASSEFTPGGGAGETQYF. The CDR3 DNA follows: TGTGCCAGCAGTGAATTTACCCCGGGAGGAGGGGCGGGGGAGACCCAGTACTTC.

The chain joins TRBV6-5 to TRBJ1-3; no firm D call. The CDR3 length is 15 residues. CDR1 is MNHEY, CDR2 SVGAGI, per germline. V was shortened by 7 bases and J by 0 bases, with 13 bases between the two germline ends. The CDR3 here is CASILRGSSGNTIYF. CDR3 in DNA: TGTGCCAGCATCCTCCGGGGTAGCTCTGGAAACACCATATATTTT.

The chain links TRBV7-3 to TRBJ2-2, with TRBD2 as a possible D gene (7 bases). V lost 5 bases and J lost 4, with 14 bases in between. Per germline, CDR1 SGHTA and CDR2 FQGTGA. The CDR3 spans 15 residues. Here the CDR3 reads CASSRTGGPTGELFF. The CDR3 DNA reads TGTGCCAGCAGCCGAACGGGGGGCCCCACCGGGGAGCTGTTTTTT.

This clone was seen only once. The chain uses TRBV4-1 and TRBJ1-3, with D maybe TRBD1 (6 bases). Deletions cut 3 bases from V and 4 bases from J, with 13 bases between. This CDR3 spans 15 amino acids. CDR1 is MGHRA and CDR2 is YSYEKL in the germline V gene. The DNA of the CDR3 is TGCGCCAGCAGCCACCTAGAGGGGGTGGGAAACACCATATATTTT. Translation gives CASSHLEGVGNTIYF.

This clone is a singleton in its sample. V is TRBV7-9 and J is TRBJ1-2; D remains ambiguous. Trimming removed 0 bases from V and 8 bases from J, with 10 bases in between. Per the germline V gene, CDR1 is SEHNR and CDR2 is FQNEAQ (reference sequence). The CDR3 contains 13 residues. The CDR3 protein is CASSLAGKRGYTF. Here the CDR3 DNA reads TGTGCCAGCAGCTTAGCCGGAAAGCGCGGCTACACCTTC.

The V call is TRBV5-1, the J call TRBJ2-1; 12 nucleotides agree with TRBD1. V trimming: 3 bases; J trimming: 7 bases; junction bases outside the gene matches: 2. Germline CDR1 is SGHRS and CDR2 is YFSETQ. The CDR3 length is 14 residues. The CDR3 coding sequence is TGCGCCAGCAGCTCGGGACAGGGGGCGAATGAGCAGTTCTTC. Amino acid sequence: CASSSGQGANEQFF. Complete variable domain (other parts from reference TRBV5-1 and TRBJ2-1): KAGVTQTPRYLIKTRGQQVTLSCSPISGHRSVSWYQQTPGQGLQFLFEYFSETQRNKGNFPGRFSGRQFSNSRSEMNVSTLELGDSALYLCASSSGQGANEQFFGPGTRLTVL.

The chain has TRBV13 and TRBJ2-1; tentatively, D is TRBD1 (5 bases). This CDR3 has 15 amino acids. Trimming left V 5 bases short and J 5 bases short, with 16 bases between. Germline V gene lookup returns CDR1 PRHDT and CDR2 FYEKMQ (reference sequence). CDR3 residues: CASSPPGWGDNEQFF. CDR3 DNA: TGTGCCAGCAGCCCGCCCGGGTGGGGCGACAATGAGCAGTTCTTC.

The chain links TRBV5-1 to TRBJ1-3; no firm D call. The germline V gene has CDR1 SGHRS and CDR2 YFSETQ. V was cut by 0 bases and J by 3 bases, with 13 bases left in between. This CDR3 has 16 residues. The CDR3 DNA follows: TGCGCCAGCAGCTTGGAGGTTTCGGGGTTTGGAAACACCATATATTTT. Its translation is CASSLEVSGFGNTIYF.

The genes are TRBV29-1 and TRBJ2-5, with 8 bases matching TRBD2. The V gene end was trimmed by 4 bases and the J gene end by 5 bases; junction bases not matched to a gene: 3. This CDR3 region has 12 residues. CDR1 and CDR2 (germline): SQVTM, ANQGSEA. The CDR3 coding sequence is TGCAGCGTTGGAATAGCGGGGGAGACCCAGTACTTC. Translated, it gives CSVGIAGETQYF.

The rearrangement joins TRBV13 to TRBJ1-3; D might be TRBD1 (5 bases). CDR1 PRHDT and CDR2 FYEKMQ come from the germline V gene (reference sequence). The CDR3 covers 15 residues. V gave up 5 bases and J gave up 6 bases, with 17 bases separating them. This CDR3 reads CASSPTVGTENTIYF. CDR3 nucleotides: TGTGCCAGCAGCCCAACCGTAGGGACTGAAAACACCATATATTTT. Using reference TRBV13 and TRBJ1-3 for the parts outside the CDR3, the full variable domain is AAGVIQSPRHLIKEKRETATLKCYPIPRHDTVYWYQQGPGQDPQFLISFYEKMQSDKGSIPDRFSAQQFSDYHSELNMSSLELGDSALYFCASSPTVGTENTIYFGEGSWLTVV.

The chain's CDR3 is CASSPSRDRDYEQYF. CDR3 sequence (DNA): TGTGCCAGCAGCCCAAGCCGGGACAGGGATTACGAGCAGTACTTC. The V gene is TRBV5-4, the J gene TRBJ2-7; TRBD1 agrees at 9 bases. The V gene end was trimmed by 4 bases and the J gene end by 4 bases; junction bases not matched to a gene: 9. The germline V gene encodes CDR1 SGHNT and CDR2 YYREEE (reference sequence). The CDR3 sequence is 15 residues long.

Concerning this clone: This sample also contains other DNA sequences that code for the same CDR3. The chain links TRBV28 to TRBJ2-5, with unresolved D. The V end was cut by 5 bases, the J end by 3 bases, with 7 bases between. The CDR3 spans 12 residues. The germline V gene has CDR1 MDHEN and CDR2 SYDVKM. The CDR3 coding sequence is TGTGCCAGCAGTCCGTCTAAAGAGACCCAGTACTTC. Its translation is CASSPSKETQYF.

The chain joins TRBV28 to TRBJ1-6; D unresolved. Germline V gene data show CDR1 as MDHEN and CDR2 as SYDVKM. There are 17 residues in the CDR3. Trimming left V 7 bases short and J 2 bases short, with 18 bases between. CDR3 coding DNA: TGTGCCAGCAAAACCGCGGGAGAGGGCGCCTATAATTCACCCCTCCACTTT. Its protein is CASKTAGEGAYNSPLHF.

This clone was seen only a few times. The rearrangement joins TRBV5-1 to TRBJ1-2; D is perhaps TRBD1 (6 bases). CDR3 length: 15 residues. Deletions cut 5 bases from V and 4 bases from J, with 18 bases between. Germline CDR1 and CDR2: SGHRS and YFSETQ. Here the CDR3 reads CASSTRDNDIYGYTF. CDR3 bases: TGCGCCAGCAGTACCCGGGACAATGATATCTATGGCTACACCTTC.

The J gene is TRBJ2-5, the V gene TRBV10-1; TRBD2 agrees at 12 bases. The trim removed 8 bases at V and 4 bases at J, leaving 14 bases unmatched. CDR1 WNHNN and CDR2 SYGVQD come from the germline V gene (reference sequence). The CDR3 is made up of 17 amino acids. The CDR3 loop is CASPPGSSGGVGETQYF. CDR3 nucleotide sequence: TGCGCCAGCCCCCCTGGGTCTAGCGGGGGGGTAGGAGAGACCCAGTACTTC.

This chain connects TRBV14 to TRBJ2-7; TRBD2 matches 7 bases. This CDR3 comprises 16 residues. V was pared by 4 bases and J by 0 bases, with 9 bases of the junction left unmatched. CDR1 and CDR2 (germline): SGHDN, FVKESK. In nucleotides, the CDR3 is TGTGCCAGCAGCCTGACAGCGGGGTTCATCTCCTACGAGCAGTACTTC. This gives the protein CASSLTAGFISYEQYF.

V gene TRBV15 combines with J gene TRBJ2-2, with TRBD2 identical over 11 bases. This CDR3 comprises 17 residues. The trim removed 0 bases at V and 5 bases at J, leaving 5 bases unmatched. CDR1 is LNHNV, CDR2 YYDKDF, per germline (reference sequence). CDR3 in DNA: TGTGCCACCAGCAGAGAAACACTAGCGGGGGAAACCGGGGAGCTGTTTTTT. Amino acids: CATSRETLAGETGELFF.